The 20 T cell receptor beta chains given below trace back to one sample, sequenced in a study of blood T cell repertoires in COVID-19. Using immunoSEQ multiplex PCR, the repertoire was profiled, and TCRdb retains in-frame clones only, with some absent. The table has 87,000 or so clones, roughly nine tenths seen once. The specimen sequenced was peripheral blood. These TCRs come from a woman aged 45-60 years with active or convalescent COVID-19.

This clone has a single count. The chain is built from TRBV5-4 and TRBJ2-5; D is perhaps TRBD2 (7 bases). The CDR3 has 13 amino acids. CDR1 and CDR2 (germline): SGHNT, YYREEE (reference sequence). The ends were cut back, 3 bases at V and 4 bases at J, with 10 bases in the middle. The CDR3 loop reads CASSSGGLETQYF. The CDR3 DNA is TGTGCCAGCAGCTCGGGGGGCCTAGAGACCCAGTACTTC.

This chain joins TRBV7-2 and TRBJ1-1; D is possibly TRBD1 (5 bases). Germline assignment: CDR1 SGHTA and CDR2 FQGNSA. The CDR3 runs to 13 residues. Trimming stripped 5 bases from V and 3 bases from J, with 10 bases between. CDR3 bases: TGTGCCAGCAGCCCACGACAGTACACTGAAGCTTTCTTT. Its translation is CASSPRQYTEAFF.

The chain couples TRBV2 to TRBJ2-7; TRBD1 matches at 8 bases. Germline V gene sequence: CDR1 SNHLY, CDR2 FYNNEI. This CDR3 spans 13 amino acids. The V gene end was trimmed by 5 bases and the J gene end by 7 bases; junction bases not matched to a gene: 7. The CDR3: CASSPGGAGEQYF. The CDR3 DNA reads TGTGCCAGCAGTCCAGGGGGCGCGGGAGAGCAGTACTTC.

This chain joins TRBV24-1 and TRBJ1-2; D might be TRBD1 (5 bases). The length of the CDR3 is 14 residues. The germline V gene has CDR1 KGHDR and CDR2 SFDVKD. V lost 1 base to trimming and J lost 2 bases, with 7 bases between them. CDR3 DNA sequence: TGTGCCACCAGTGATTTTGGGGGGAACTATGGCTACACCTTC. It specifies CATSDFGGNYGYTF.

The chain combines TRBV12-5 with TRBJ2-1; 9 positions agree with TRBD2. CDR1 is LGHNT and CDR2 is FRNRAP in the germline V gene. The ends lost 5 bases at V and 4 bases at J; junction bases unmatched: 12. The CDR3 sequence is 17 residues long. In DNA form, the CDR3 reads TGTGCTAGTGGTCTTAGCGGGGGCCATGATATATACAATGAGCAGTTCTTC. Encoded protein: CASGLSGGHDIYNEQFF.

CDR3 DNA sequence: TGCGCCAGCTCGACTAGCGGGGGAGCCTACGAGCAGTACTTC. Translating it yields CASSTSGGAYEQYF. The rearrangement uses TRBV5-1 and TRBJ2-7, with 12 nucleotides matching TRBD2. The V segment lost 7 bases and the J segment 2 bases; nucleotides outside the gene matches: 4. In germline, CDR1 is SGHRS, CDR2 YFSETQ. The CDR3 sequence is 14 residues long.

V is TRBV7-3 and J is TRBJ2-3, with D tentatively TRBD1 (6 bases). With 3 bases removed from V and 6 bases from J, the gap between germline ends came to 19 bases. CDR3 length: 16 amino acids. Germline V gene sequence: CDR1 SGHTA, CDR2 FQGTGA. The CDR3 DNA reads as TGTGCCAGCAGCTTTCAGACCGGACAGACCTGGGATACGCAGTATTTT. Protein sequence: CASSFQTGQTWDTQYF.

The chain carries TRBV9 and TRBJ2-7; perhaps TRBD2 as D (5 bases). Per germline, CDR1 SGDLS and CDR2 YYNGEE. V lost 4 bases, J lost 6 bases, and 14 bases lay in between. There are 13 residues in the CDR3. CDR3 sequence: CASSTLGGFEQYF. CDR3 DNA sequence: TGTGCCAGCAGCACCCTAGGCGGGTTCGAGCAGTACTTC.

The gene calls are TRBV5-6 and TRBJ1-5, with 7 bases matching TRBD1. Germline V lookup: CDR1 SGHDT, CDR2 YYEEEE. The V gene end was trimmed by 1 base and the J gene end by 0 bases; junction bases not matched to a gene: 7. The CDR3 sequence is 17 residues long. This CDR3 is CASSLYKGAYSNQPQHF. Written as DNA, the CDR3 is TGTGCCAGCAGCTTGTATAAGGGGGCTTATAGCAATCAGCCCCAGCATTTT. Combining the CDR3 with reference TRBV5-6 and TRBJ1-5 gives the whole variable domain DAGVTQSPTHLIKTRGQQVTLRCSPKSGHDTVSWYQQALGQGPQFIFQYYEEEERQRGNFPDRFSGHQFPNYSSELNVNALLLGDSALYLCASSLYKGAYSNQPQHFGDGTRLSIL.

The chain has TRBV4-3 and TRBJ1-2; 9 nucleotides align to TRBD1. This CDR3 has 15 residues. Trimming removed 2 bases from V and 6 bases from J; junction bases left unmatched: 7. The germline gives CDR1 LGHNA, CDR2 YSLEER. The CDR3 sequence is CASSQSSGQGDGYTF. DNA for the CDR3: TGCGCCAGCAGCCAATCATCGGGACAGGGAGATGGCTACACCTTC.

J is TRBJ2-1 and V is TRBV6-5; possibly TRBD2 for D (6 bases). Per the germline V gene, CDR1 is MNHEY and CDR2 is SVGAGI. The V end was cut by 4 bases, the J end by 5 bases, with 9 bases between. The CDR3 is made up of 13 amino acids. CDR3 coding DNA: TGTGCCAGCAGTTTCGGGACTGACAATGAGCAGTTCTTC. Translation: CASSFGTDNEQFF.

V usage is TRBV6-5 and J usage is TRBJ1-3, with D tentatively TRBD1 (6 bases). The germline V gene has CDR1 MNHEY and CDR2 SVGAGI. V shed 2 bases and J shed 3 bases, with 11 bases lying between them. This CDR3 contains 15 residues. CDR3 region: CASSYGGASGNTIYF. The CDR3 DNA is TGTGCCAGCAGTTACGGGGGGGCGAGTGGAAACACCATATATTTT.

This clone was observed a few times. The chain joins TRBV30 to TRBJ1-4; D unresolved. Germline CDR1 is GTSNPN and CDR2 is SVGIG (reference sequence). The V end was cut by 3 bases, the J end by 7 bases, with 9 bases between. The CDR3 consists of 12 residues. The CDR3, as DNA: TGTGCCTGGAGGGCAGGAGGTGAAAAACTGTTTTTT. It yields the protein CAWRAGGEKLFF.

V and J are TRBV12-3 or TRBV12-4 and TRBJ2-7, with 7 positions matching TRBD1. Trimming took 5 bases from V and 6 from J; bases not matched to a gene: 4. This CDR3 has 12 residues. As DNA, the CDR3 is TGTGCCAGCAGTCGACAGGGAGCCGAGCAGTACTTC. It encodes CASSRQGAEQYF.

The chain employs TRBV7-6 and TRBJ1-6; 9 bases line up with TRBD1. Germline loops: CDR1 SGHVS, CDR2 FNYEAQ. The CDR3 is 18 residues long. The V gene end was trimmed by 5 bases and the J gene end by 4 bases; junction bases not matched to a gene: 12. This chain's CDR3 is CASSPGTGLFKYNSPLHF. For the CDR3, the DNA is TGTGCCAGCAGCCCCGGGACAGGGCTATTTAAATATAATTCACCCCTCCACTTT.

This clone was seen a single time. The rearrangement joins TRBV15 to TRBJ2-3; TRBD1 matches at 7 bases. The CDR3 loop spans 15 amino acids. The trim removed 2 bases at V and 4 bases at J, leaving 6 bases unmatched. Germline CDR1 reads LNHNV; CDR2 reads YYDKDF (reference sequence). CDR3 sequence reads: CATSRKGGASDTQYF. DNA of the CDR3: TGTGCCACCAGCAGAAAAGGGGGCGCCTCAGATACGCAGTATTTT.

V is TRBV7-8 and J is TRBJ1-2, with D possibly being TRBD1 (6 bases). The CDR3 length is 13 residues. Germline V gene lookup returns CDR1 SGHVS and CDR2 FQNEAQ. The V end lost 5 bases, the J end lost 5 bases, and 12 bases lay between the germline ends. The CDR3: CASSRLQGYGYTF. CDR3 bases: TGTGCCAGCAGCCGTCTTCAGGGGTATGGCTACACCTTC.

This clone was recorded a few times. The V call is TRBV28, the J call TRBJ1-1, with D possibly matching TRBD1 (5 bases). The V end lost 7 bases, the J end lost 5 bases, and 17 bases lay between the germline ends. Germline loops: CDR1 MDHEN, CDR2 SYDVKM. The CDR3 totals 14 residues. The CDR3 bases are TGTGCCAGCATTCCCCTCGGGGGGAGGACTGAAGCTTTCTTT. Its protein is CASIPLGGRTEAFF.

The CDR3 sequence is CASSLELPGTEAFF. The CDR3 nucleotides are TGTGCCAGCAGCTTAGAGCTACCAGGCACTGAAGCTTTCTTT. This rearrangement joins TRBV11-2 to TRBJ1-1; D unclear. The CDR3 loop spans 14 amino acids. Trimming took off 0 bases at V and 4 bases at J, with 9 bases between the two ends. The germline V gene encodes CDR1 SGHAT and CDR2 FQNNGV.

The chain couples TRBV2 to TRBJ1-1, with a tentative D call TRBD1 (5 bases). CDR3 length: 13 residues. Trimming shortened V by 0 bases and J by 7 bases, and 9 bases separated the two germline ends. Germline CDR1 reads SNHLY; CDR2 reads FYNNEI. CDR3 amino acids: CASSEAGGVEAFF. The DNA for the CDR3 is TGTGCCAGCAGTGAAGCCGGGGGGGTTGAAGCTTTCTTT.